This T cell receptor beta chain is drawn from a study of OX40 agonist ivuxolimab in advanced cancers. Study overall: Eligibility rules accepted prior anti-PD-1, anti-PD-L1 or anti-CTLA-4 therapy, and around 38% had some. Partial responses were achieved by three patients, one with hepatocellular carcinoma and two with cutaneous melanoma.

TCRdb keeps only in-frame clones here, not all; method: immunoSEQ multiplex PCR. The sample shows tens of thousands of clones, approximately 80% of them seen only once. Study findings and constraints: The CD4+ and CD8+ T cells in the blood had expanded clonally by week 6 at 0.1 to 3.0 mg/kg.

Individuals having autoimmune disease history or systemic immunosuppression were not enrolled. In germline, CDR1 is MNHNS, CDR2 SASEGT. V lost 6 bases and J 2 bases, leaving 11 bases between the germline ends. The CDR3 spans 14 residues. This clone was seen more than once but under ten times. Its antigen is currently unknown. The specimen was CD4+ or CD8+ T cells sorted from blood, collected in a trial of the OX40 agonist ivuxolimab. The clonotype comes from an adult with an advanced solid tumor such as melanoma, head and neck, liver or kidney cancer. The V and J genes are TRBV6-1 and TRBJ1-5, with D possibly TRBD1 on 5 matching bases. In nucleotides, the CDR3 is TGTGCCAGCAGCAGGGTGGGGGGCAATCAGCCCCAGCATTTT. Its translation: CASSRVGGNQPQHF.